These 6 T cell receptor beta chains originate from one sample sequenced in a study of T cells expressing NK-cell markers. One entry per CDR3 protein, without DNA, is what TCRdb gives after re-calling the 5' RACE reads. Here the sample table reports some 150,000 distinct CDR3 sequences. Specimen: blood T cells: a sorted CD56 or NKG2C T cell subset, CD4+ or CD8+ T cells, or bulk PBMC T cells (not recorded which). The source of these receptors is a young man in good health.

CDR3 loop: CASSGPLAGTYNEQFF. The chain carries TRBV11-2 and TRBJ2-1; TCRdb picks TRBD2, but there is no DNA to check that call. The CDR3 length is 16 residues. Germline CDR1 SGHAT, CDR2 FQNNGV.

V usage is TRBV15 and J usage is TRBJ1-1. CDR1 and CDR2 (germline): LNHNV, YYDKDF (reference sequence). CDR3 size: 13 residues. CDR3 sequence: CATSNLGGTEAFF.

The chain couples TRBV5-8 to TRBJ2-3. The CDR3 sequence is 13 residues long. Germline V gene lookup returns CDR1 SGHTS and CDR2 YDEGEE. CDR3: CASSFRFSSERYF.

This sequence joins TRBV9 and TRBJ2-2. This CDR3 is built from 16 residues. The germline V gene encodes CDR1 SGDLS and CDR2 YYNGEE. CDR3 loop: CASSNRVAMNTGELFF.

The chain employs TRBV12-3 or TRBV12-4 and TRBJ2-5; TCRdb's D gene call, TRBD2, goes unchecked for lack of DNA. The CDR3 has 14 residues. CDR3 residues: CASSLGDYEETQYF.

The rearrangement uses TRBV28 and TRBJ1-6; TCRdb's assignment of TRBD1 cannot be checked, as there is no DNA. Germline V gives CDR1 MDHEN, CDR2 SYDVKM. The length of the CDR3 is 14 residues. CDR3 sequence: CASSPRTVNSPLHF.